Sequencing of this T cell receptor beta chain was carried out in a study of early T cells in non-severe SARS-CoV-2 infection (TCRdb year 2021). General notes on the study: TCR sequencing used bulk RNA from unsorted whole blood, so alpha and beta chains could not be paired.

Preparation of the library involved 5' RACE. Sequencing instrument: NextSeq 500. In the TCR library protocol, unique molecular identifiers were attached to individual cDNA molecules to correct for PCR bias and sequencing error. TCR alpha and beta chains were both sequenced, and the abundances of alpha and beta sequences in each sample were closely correlated with each other. As for the original processing: Decombinator V4 was used to perform V gene, J gene and CDR3 annotation of TCR sequences. TCRs were defined as expanded if a significant change between any two time points was detected under a Poisson model with p below 0.0001. TCR abundances were normalised to the total number of TCRs sequenced in each sample and reported as counts per million. TRAV1-2 paired with TRAJ12, TRAJ20 or TRAJ33 defined MAIT TCRs, while TRAV10 paired with TRAJ18 defined iNKT TCRs. VDJdb, accessed 1 November 2021, was searched for CMV, EBV and SARS-CoV-2 annotated TCRs, with TCRs annotated for multiple antigens excluded. TCRdb reprocessed the public reads (quality trimming at Q25 with fastp, clone calling with MiXCR) and kept in-frame beta chains. One record per CDR3 amino acid sequence lists the most common genes and DNA. What appears here as the V and J calls and clone size reflects TCRdb's work, not the paper's. The table for this sample lists just over 95,000 distinct CDR3 sequences; around 10% of them were counted only once. Roughly 4.5% of the sample is in the top ten clones.

Study-wide conclusions, independent of this receptor: VDJdb matching was skewed toward anti-spike CD8 responses, so virus-specific expansions were likely underestimated and private and CD4 specificities were missed.

Including cysteine and phenylalanine, the CDR3 has 14 amino acids. Only the CDR3 DNA stays, 42 bases, in frame from base 1. The germline V gene (reference sequence) supplies CDR1 DFQATT and CDR2 SNEGSKA. At the junction V is shortened by 8 bases and J by 0 bases, with 14 bases in between. Regarding this clonotype: No cognate antigen has been identified for it. Qualities for individual bases were not recorded, and no much larger clone is one base off.

A case-control design nested within a healthcare worker cohort in London, UK, was used, with weekly nasopharyngeal swab PCR tests and blood sampling performed. Between 23 and 31 March 2020, the week of the UK lockdown, healthcare workers were enrolled and then followed up weekly for as long as 16 weeks. This clonotype originated in an adult who was a healthcare worker with PCR-confirmed SARS-CoV-2 infection or an uninfected control (not recorded which). This specimen consisted of whole blood, obtained at baseline. The chain is made from TRBV20-1 and TRBJ2-4; the D gene cannot be resolved reliably. The nucleotide sequence is given as TGCAGTCTTGGATCCGCCCTAGCCAAAAACATTCAGTACTTC. It is translated as CSLGSALAKNIQYF.